The following is a T cell receptor beta chain sequence with its context. Its antigen is undetermined. This entry comes from a study of blood T cells in healthy people across ages. V shed 1 base, J shed 4 bases, and the junction held 6 bases outside the gene matches. This CDR3 has 15 amino acids. CDR1 is DFQATT and CDR2 is SNEGSKA in the germline V gene (reference sequence). Points from the study as a whole: There was no known CMV status for donors, so expanded clonotype changes were possibly confounded. Among T cells, TCR beta diversity per million cells dropped roughly linearly as age rose. Researchers report that TCR beta diversity correlated strongly with naive T cell percentage.

The authors ran a second PCR of 7 to 11 cycles using a sample-barcoded 5' primer and a J-beta primer mix. Researchers report that a template-switch adaptor with 12 random nucleotides tagged each cDNA molecule. TCRdb passed the 5' RACE reads through MiXCR, listing each CDR3 protein once. The sample consists of hundreds of thousands of distinct CDR3 sequences, more than 25% of them appearing once. The genes are TRBV20-1 and TRBJ1-4, with 7 bases fitting TRBD1. This clonotype was sampled from a woman of 80 years or more in good health. Sequencing was performed on blood. The CDR3 reads CSARGWTGDNEKLFF. CDR3 nucleotides: TGCAGTGCTAGAGGTTGGACAGGTGATAATGAAAAACTGTTTTTT.